Presented here are 7 T cell receptor beta chains from one specimen sequenced in a study of CD8 T cells in Susac syndrome. An amount of RNA that ranged from roughly 0.5 to 1 ug was reverse transcribed with random hexamers. TCRdb analysed the immunoSEQ multiplex PCR reads with MiXCR anew, one entry per CDR3 protein. This sample has around 150,000 distinct CDR3 sequences, with 90% to 96% found just once. The source material was CD4+ T cells from PBMCs. The receptors stem from a human donor with Susac syndrome.

J is TRBJ2-3 and V is TRBV9; TRBD2 aligns across 8 bases. The V segment lost 5 bases and the J segment 4 bases; nucleotides outside the gene matches: 6. Germline-derived CDR1 and CDR2 are SGDLS and YYNGEE. The CDR3 covers 14 residues. The CDR3 is CASSLSGAADTQYF. The DNA of the CDR3 is TGTGCCAGCAGTCTTAGCGGGGCTGCAGATACGCAGTATTTT.

This chain connects TRBV3-1 to TRBJ1-2; a possible D gene is TRBD1 (5 bases). The CDR3 length is 13 residues. Germline V lookup: CDR1 LGHDT, CDR2 YNNKEL (reference sequence). Trimming took off 2 bases at V and 2 bases at J, with 6 bases between the two ends. The CDR3 sequence is CASSQQGNYGYTF. Written as DNA, the CDR3 is TGTGCCAGCAGCCAACAGGGCAACTATGGCTACACCTTC. The variable domain in full, with the rest retrieved from reference TRBV3-1 and TRBJ1-2, is DTAVSQTPKYLVTQMGNDKSIKCEQNLGHDTMYWYKQDSKKFLKIMFSYNNKELIINETVPNRFSPKSPDKAHLNLHINSLELGDSAVYFCASSQQGNYGYTFGSGTRLTVV.

The gene calls are TRBV15 and TRBJ1-1; TRBD1 is a possible D gene (5 bases). This CDR3 region has 15 residues. The germline V gene encodes CDR1 LNHNV and CDR2 YYDKDF (reference sequence). The V and J ends lost 5 bases and 3 bases respectively, with 16 bases between them. CDR3 sequence: CATSRRDSSDTEAFF. CDR3 nucleotides: TGTGCCACCAGCCGCCGGGACTCCTCGGACACTGAAGCTTTCTTT.

V is TRBV11-2 and J is TRBJ2-3, with D perhaps matching TRBD2 (5 bases). Per germline, CDR1 SGHAT and CDR2 FQNNGV. V was cut by 6 bases and J by 3 bases, with 13 bases left in between. The length of the CDR3 is 14 residues. CDR3 in DNA: TGTGCCAGCAGGGTAGGGCTAGCTACAGATACGCAGTATTTT. The encoded protein is CASRVGLATDTQYF.

The rearrangement uses TRBV9 and TRBJ2-1; unclear D gene. This CDR3 is built from 13 residues. V dropped 3 bases and J dropped 2 bases, with 6 bases sitting between them. From germline, CDR1 is SGDLS and CDR2 YYNGEE. In nucleotides, the CDR3 is TGTGCCAGCAGCGCCGACCCCTACAATGAGCAGTTCTTC. Residues: CASSADPYNEQFF.

The chain joins TRBV28 to TRBJ2-5, with 10 bases lining up with TRBD2. This CDR3 has 14 amino acids. Germline values: CDR1 MDHEN, CDR2 SYDVKM. The ends lost 6 bases at V and 1 base at J; junction bases unmatched: 2. In DNA, the CDR3 is TGTGCCAGCAGCCCTAGCGGGGGCCAAGAGACCCAGTACTTC. It yields the protein CASSPSGGQETQYF.

The CDR3 spells CASSASRQETQYF. The CDR3, as DNA: TGTGCCAGCAGTGCGTCAAGACAAGAGACCCAGTACTTC. The chain combines TRBV2 with TRBJ2-5, with D unclear. Trimming removed 4 bases from V and 2 bases from J, with 8 bases in between. CDR3 length: 13 amino acids. Germline CDR1 and CDR2: SNHLY and FYNNEI.